This T cell receptor (beta chain) appears in the sequencing data of a study of CD8+CD57+ T cells in acquired aplastic anemia. The use of genomic DNA as template underpinned the TCR beta VDJ and CDR3 profiling. Via MiXCR, TCRdb re-called the reads, giving one row per CDR3 protein. This table holds around 430,000 distinct CDR3 sequences, approximately 33% found once. Flow cytometry had shown expanded CD8+CD57+ cells in the patients chosen for sequencing. Looked up from germline, CDR1 is MNHNY and CDR2 is SVGAGI (reference sequence). The CDR3 runs to 14 residues. Trimming took 4 bases from V and 2 from J, leaving 11 bases between them.

The sample comprised sorted CD4+, CD8+, or CD8+CD57+ T cells (not recorded which) from PBMCs. The chain joins TRBV6-6 to TRBJ1-1; D gene uncertain. The TCR sequence derives from a human donor with aplastic anemia. The CDR3 bases are TGTGCCAGCAGTTGGACGGTCCCAAACACTGAAGCTTTCTTT. Its translation: CASSWTVPNTEAFF.